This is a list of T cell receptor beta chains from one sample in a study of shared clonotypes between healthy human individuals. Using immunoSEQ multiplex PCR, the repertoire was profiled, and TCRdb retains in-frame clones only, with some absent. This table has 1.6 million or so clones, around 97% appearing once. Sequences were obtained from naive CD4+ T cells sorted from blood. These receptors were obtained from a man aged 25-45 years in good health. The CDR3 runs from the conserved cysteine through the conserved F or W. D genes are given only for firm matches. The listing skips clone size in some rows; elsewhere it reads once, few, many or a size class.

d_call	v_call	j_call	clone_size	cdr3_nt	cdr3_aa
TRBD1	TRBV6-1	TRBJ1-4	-	TGTGCCAGCAGTGCCCAGGGGGCGCCTCATGAAAAACTGTTTTTT	CASSAQGAPHEKLFF
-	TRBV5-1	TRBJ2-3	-	TGCGCCAGCGCTCCAATAACGTCGGATGATAGCACAGATACGCAGTATTTT	CASAPITSDDSTDTQYF
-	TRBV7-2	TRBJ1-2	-	TGTGCCAGCAGCTTAGAGGTGACGGGCTATGGCTACACCTTC	CASSLEVTGYGYTF
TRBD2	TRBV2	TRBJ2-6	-	TGTGCCAGCAGCTACCTAGCGGGGGTCTCTGGGGCCAACGTCCTGACTTTC	CASSYLAGVSGANVLTF
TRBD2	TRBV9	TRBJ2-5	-	TGTGCCAGCGGGGAGGGCGTTTCGGAGACCCAGTACTTC	CASGEGVSETQYF
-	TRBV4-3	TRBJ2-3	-	TGCGCCAGCAGCCCTCGTATTCCCTCCCCAACTAGAACGAGCACAGATACGCAGTATTTT	CASSPRIPSPTRTSTDTQYF
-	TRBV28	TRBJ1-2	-	TGTGCCAGCAGTCCCGGGGGCCGCTATGGCTACACCTTC	CASSPGGRYGYTF
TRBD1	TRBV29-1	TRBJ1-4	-	TGCAGCGTTATAACAGGGGCCCATGAAAAACTGTTTTTT	CSVITGAHEKLFF
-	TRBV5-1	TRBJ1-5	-	TGCGCCAGCAGTGAGGGCTCTAATCAGCCCCAGCATTTT	CASSEGSNQPQHF
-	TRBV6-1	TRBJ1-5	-	TGTGCCAGCAGTGTGACGAGAGGGGGAAATCAGCCCCAGCATTTT	CASSVTRGGNQPQHF
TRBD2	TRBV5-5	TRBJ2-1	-	TGTGCCAGCAGCTGGACTAGCGGGAGCTCCTACAATGAGCAGTTCTTC	CASSWTSGSSYNEQFF
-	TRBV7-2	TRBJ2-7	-	TGTGCCAGCAGCCCATTAGCGTTCACCTACGAGCAGTACTTC	CASSPLAFTYEQYF
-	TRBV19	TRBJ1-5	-	TGTGCCACGAGACAGACTAGTAATCAGCCCCAGCATTTT	CATRQTSNQPQHF
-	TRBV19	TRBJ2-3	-	TGTGCCAGTAGCCCTCCCTCCGGTAGAACACATAGCACAGATACGCAGTATTTT	CASSPPSGRTHSTDTQYF
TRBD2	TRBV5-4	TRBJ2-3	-	TGTGCCAGCAGCTTGGCCGGCGGGAGTGGAGATACGCAGTATTTT	CASSLAGGSGDTQYF
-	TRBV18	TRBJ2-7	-	TGTGCCAGCTCACCACTGCCGGTACCCTCAGGGGAGCAGTACTTC	CASSPLPVPSGEQYF
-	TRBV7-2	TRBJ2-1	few	TGTGCCAGCAGCTTATTCACTGAGCAGTTCTTC	CASSLFTEQFF
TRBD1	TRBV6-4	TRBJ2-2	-	TGTGCCAGCAGAAGACAGGGAACCGGGGAGCTGTTTTTT	CASRRQGTGELFF
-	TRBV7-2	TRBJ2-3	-	TGTGCCAGCAGCTTTTCCACAGATACGCAGTATTTT	CASSFSTDTQYF
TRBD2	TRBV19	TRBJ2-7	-	TGTGCCAGTAGAACTAGCGGGAGGGCCACCTACGAGCAGTACTTC	CASRTSGRATYEQYF
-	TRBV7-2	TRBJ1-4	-	TGTGCCAGCAGCTTCCCGGGTCAGGCCGGGACTGAAAAACTGTTTTTT	CASSFPGQAGTEKLFF
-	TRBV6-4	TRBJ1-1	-	TGTGCCAGCAGTGAAAGGGTAACAGGGACTGAAGCTTTCTTT	CASSERVTGTEAFF
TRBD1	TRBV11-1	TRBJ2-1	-	TGTGCCAGCAGCTCAGGACAGGGCTCCTACAATGAGCAGTTCTTC	CASSSGQGSYNEQFF
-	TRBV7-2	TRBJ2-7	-	TGTGCCAGCAGCTACTATCGGAGCGGGGAGCAGTACTTC	CASSYYRSGEQYF
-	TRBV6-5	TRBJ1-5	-	TGTGCCAGCAGTTACAGAGGGAGCCAGCCCCAGCATTTT	CASSYRGSQPQHF
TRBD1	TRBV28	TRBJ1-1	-	TGTGCCAGCAGTTCCGGGACAGGGAACACTGAAGCTTTCTTT	CASSSGTGNTEAFF
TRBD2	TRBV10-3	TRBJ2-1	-	TGTGCCATCAGAGAGGGACTAGCGGACGCCTACAATGAGCAGTTCTTC	CAIREGLADAYNEQFF
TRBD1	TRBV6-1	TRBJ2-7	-	TGTGCCAGCAGTGAAGCGCTTTCGGGACAGGGGGCGTCGTACGAGCAGTACTTC	CASSEALSGQGASYEQYF
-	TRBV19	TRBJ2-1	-	TGTGCCAGTAGTATAAGGCAGACAGACAATGAGCAGTTCTTC	CASSIRQTDNEQFF
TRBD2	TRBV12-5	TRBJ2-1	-	TGTGCTAGTGGTTTGGACGGACTAGCTAGAGATGAGCAGTTCTTC	CASGLDGLARDEQFF
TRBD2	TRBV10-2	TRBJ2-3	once	TGCGCCAGCAGTGAGTCAGTGGCTAGCGGGAGTTCAGATACGCAGTATTTT	CASSESVASGSSDTQYF
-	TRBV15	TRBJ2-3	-	TGTGCCACCAGCAGAGTGTACAGAGATACGCAGTATTTT	CATSRVYRDTQYF
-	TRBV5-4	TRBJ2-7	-	TGTGCCAGCAGCTTGGGGCCCACCTACGAGCAGTACTTC	CASSLGPTYEQYF
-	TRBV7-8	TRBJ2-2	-	TGTGCCAGCAGTATACTCAGGAGTCCTAACACCGGGGAGCTGTTTTTT	CASSILRSPNTGELFF
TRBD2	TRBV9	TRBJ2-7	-	TGTGCCAGCAGCGTAAACCCCACTAGCGGGACAAACTACGAGCAGTACTTC	CASSVNPTSGTNYEQYF
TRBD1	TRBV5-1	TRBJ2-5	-	TGCGCCAGCAGCGCGACCGGGACAGGACAAGAGACCCAGTACTTC	CASSATGTGQETQYF
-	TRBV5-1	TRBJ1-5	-	TGCGCCAGCAGCTTGTTTTCAGGGACTCAGCCCCAGCATTTT	CASSLFSGTQPQHF
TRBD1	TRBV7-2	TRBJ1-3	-	TGTGCCAGCAGGGCCCCCAGGGGACAGGGAAAAGGCTCTGGAAACACCATATATTTT	CASRAPRGQGKGSGNTIYF
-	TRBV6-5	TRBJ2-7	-	TGTGCCAGCACCCCCCCCGGCCTCGAGGAGCAGTACTTC	CASTPPGLEEQYF
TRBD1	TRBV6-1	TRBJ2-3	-	TGTGCCAGCAGCCGGGACAGGGCCACAGATACGCAGTATTTT	CASSRDRATDTQYF
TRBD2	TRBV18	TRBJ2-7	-	TGTGCCAGCTCACCACCGGGGAGCGGGAGAGTCTACGAGCAGTACTTC	CASSPPGSGRVYEQYF
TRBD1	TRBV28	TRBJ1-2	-	TGTGCCAGCAGTTTAGTGACGGGACAGGGGAATGGCTACACCTTC	CASSLVTGQGNGYTF
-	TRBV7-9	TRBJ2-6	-	TGTGCCAGTCTGGGCACTGGGGCCAACGTCCTGACTTTC	CASLGTGANVLTF
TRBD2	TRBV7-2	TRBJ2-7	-	TGTGCCAGCAGCCTAAGGACTAGCGGGATAAACGAGCAGTACTTC	CASSLRTSGINEQYF
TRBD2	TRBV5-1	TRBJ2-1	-	TGCGCCAGCAGCTTGGGACTAGCGGGGAAAAATGAGCAGTTCTTC	CASSLGLAGKNEQFF
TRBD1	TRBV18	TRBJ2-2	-	TGTGCCAGCTCACCCCTCCCGGGACAGGGGGCAGCACGGGCCGGGGAGCTGTTTTTT	CASSPLPGQGAARAGELFF
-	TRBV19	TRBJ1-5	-	TGTGCCAGTAGTGAGGGGTACCCCAATCAGCCCCAGCATTTT	CASSEGYPNQPQHF
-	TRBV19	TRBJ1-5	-	TGTGCCAGTAGTATAGATTGGGACGGCAGGACCAATCAGCCCCAGCATTTT	CASSIDWDGRTNQPQHF
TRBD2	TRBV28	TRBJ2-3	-	TGTGCCAGCAGTGTTAGCGGGAGAAATACGCAGTATTTT	CASSVSGRNTQYF
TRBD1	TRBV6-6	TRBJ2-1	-	TGTGCCAGCAGTTACCGGGCAGGGGGTGACGATGAGCAGTTCTTC	CASSYRAGGDDEQFF
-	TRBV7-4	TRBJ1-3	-	TGTGCCAGCAGCTTAAAGGGGAGGGACACCATATATTTT	CASSLKGRDTIYF
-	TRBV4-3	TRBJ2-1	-	TGCGCCAGCAGCCAAGTAGCTGGGAGTTCCTACAATGAGCAGTTCTTC	CASSQVAGSSYNEQFF
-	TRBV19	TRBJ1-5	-	TGTGCCAGTAGTATCGGACGAATCAATCAGCCCCAGCATTTT	CASSIGRINQPQHF
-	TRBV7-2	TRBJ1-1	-	TGTGCCAGCAGCTTACCCGGGGCAGGAGGCACTGAAGCTTTCTTT	CASSLPGAGGTEAFF
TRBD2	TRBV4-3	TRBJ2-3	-	TGCGCCAGCAGCCAAGGACTAGCGGGAAGTGATACGCAGTATTTT	CASSQGLAGSDTQYF
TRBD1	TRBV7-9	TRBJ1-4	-	TGTGCCAGCAGCCCAGGACAGGGATTCAATGAAAAACTGTTTTTT	CASSPGQGFNEKLFF